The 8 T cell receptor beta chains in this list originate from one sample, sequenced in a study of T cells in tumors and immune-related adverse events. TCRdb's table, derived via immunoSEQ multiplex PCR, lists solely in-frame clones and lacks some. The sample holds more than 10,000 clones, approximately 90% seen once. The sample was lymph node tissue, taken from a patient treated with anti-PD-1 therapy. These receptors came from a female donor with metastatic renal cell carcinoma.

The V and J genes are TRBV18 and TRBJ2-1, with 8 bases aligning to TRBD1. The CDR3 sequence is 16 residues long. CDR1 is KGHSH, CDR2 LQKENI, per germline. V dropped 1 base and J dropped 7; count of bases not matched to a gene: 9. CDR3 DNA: TGTGCCAGCTCACCACTGAGGACAGGGCTCAGGAATGAGCAGTTCTTC. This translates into CASSPLRTGLRNEQFF.

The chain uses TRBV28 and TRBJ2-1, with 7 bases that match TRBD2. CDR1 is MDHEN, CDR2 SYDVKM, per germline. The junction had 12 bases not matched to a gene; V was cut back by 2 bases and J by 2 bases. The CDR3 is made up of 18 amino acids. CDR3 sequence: CASSLGTTATYTYNEQFF. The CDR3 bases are TGTGCCAGCAGTTTAGGGACTACAGCTACCTACACCTACAATGAGCAGTTCTTC.

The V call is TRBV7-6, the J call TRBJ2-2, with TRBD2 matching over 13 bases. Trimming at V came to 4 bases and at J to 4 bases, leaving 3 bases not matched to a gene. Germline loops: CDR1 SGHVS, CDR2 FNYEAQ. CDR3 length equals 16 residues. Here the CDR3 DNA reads TGTGCCAGCAGCTCGGGACTAGCGGGACCCACCGGGGAGCTGTTTTTT. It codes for CASSSGLAGPTGELFF.

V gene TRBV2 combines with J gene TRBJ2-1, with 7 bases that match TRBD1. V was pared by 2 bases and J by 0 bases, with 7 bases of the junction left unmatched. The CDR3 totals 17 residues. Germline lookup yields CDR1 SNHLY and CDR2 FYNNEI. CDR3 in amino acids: CASSERAGGFSYNEQFF. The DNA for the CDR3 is TGTGCCAGCAGTGAACGGGCAGGGGGATTCTCCTACAATGAGCAGTTCTTC.

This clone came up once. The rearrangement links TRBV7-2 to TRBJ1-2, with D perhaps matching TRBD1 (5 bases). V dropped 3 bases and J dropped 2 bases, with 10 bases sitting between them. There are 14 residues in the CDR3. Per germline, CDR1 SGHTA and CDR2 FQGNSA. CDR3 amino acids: CASSFRDANYGYTF. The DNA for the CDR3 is TGTGCCAGCAGCTTCCGGGACGCAAACTATGGCTACACCTTC.

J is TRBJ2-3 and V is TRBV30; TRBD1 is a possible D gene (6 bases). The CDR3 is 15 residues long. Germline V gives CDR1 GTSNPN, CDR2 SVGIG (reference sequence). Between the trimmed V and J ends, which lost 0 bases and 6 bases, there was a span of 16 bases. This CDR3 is CAWSVGKGVRDTQYF. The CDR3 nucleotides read TGTGCCTGGAGTGTAGGAAAGGGGGTTCGGGATACGCAGTATTTT.

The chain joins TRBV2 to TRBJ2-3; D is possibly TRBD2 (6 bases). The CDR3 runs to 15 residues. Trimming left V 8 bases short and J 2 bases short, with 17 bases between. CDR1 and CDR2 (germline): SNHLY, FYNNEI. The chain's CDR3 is CASLNAGMNTDTQYF. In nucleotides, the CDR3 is TGTGCCAGCCTTAACGCGGGGATGAACACAGATACGCAGTATTTT.

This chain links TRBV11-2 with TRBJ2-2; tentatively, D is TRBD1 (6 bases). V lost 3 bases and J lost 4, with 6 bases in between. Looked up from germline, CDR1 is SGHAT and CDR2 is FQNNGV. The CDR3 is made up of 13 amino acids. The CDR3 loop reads CASSFRGTGELFF. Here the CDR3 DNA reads TGTGCCAGCAGCTTCAGGGGCACCGGGGAGCTGTTTTTT.